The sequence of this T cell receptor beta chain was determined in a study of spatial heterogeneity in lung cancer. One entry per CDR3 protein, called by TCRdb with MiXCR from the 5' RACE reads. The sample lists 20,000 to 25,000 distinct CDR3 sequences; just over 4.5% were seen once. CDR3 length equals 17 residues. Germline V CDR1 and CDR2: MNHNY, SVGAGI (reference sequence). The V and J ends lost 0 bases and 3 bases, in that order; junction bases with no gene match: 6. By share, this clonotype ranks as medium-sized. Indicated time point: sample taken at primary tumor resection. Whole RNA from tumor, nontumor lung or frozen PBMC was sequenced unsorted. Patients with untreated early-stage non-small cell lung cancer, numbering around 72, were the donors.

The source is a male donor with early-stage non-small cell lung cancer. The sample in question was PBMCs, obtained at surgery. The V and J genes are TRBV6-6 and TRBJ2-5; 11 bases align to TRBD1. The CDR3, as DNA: TGTGCCAGCAGTTACTCCGGGACAGGGGGGATAAAAGAGACCCAGTACTTC. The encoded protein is CASSYSGTGGIKETQYF.